Sequencing of this TCR beta chain was carried out in a study of CD8+ T cells in alopecia areata. CD4+ and CD8+ T cells were sorted from PBMCs stained for CD3, CD4 and CD8. On this clone itself: As yet, its antigen is unknown.

Per germline, CDR1 GTSNPN and CDR2 SVGIG (reference sequence). V was trimmed by 2 bases and J by 1 base, leaving 11 bases between them. The CDR3 spans 15 residues. Following RNA extraction, reverse transcription yielded cDNA that acted as the sequencing template. Method: immunoSEQ multiplex PCR; TCRdb's copy keeps in-frame clones and lacks some. The sample has a few hundred thousand clones; just over 55% are singletons. Study-wide results and limits: Clonality was higher in lesional than normal scalp, especially in alopecia totalis/universalis. Scalp data also include sequences from resident alphabeta T cells of normal skin.

The chain recombines TRBV30 with TRBJ2-2; the D is unclear. This receptor was identified in a human donor in good health. The sample was CD8+ T cells sorted from blood. CDR3 residues: CAWSPVRLNTGELFF. The CDR3 bases are TGTGCCTGGAGTCCCGTCCGGCTGAACACCGGGGAGCTGTTTTTT.